The rows below give T cell receptor beta chains drawn from one sample of a study of cytomegalovirus exposure and HLA in healthy donors. The data were produced by immunoSEQ multiplex PCR, yet TCRdb's version contains in-frame clones alone and is incomplete. Of around 190,000 clones in the sample, 80% to 85% were seen once. The sequenced sample was PBMCs. The receptors stem from a woman in her thirties in good health and CMV-seronegative. CDR3s leave out the opening cysteine and the closing phenylalanine or tryptophan. D genes are given only for firm matches.

>TRBV4-1|TRBJ1-1|15|TRBD1
ASSQGDRVPVNTEAF
>TRBV9|TRBJ1-5|11|TRBD1
ASSGDRGQPQH
>TRBV5-1|TRBJ2-3|15|TRBD2
ASSLLTSGRLPDTQY
>TRBV30|TRBJ2-2|13|TRBD2
AWRFAGVDTGELF
>TRBV11-3|TRBJ2-7|11|TRBD2
ASSLAGTKEQY
>TRBV30|TRBJ2-7|11|TRBD2
AWSGGRIDEQY
>TRBV7-2|TRBJ2-5|12|-
ASSPRRVSETQY
>TRBV7-6|TRBJ2-5|13|-
ASSLAMRRQETQY
>TRBV2|TRBJ2-5|12|TRBD1
ASARGTTQETQY
>TRBV5-1|TRBJ2-7|14|-
ASSVTGIGYSYEQY
>TRBV7-2|TRBJ2-5|15|TRBD2
ASSLVVSGGVEETQY
>TRBV4-1|TRBJ2-1|15|TRBD2
ASSRGTSGTIYNEQF
>TRBV11-1|TRBJ2-3|14|TRBD1
ASSQGTALSTDTQY
>TRBV1|TRBJ2-1|16|-
TSSQDQRYRDFEGEQF
>TRBV2|TRBJ1-2|11|-
ASRTEGSYGYT
>TRBV10-3|TRBJ1-2|12|-
AISNFQGLGGYT
>TRBV7-9|TRBJ2-1|11|TRBD2
ASSETSRDEQF
>TRBV12-5|TRBJ1-2|12|TRBD1
ASALTGGNYGYT
>TRBV2|TRBJ2-5|12|-
ATRSRDYQETQY
>TRBV7-8|TRBJ1-1|15|TRBD1
ASSSHDRGRKSTEAF
>TRBV2|TRBJ2-5|13|-
ASISQGIRSETQY
>TRBV9|TRBJ1-1|15|TRBD1
ASSVRGTGLGNTEAF
>TRBV5-4|TRBJ1-2|13|TRBD1
ASSFQGDNWRGYT
>TRBV30|TRBJ1-2|12|TRBD1
AWSWDRGNYGYT
>TRBV28|TRBJ1-1|13|TRBD1
ASSLIGTANTEAF
>TRBV2|TRBJ2-2|13|-
ASSVKQGNTGELF
>TRBV5-5|TRBJ2-7|12|TRBD2
ASSLQRGPYEQY
>TRBV6-1|TRBJ2-1|12|-
ASSGFSGNNEQF
>TRBV5-4|TRBJ2-3|16|TRBD2
ASRLAGVISTSTDTQY
>TRBV7-9|TRBJ2-5|13|TRBD2
ASSLLAGGPETQY
>TRBV6-1|TRBJ1-2|14|TRBD1
ASSEVGGTGLYGYT
>TRBV7-2|TRBJ2-7|10|-
ASSHTGYEQY
>TRBV19|TRBJ1-2|11|-
ASSIMAYYGYT
>TRBV5-4|TRBJ2-1|14|-
ASSRAGANGYNEQF
>TRBV5-8|TRBJ1-2|9|-
ASSLSPGYT
>TRBV30|TRBJ2-1|12|-
AWSGLLLVNEQF
>TRBV11-2|TRBJ1-1|12|-
ASSLDLGGTEAF
>TRBV7-3|TRBJ1-2|11|-
ASSLEINYGYT
>TRBV5-6|TRBJ2-3|17|-
ASSMSRDTYPTSTDTQY
>TRBV7-8|TRBJ1-4|10|-
ASSLKGGKLF
>TRBV6-5|TRBJ2-1|13|TRBD2
ASSRKLATYNEQF
>TRBV28|TRBJ1-4|12|-
ASSLSGSSEKLF